The 17 T cell receptor beta chains below were found in one sample sequenced in a study of blood T cells in healthy people across ages. PCR was performed a second time for 7 to 11 cycles using a sample-barcoded 5' primer and a J-beta primer mix. MiXCR, applied by TCRdb to the 5' RACE reads, yields one record per CDR3 protein. The sample records roughly 830,000 distinct CDR3 sequences, approximately 67% being singletons. The sequencing input was blood. The origin of the receptors is a man aged 30-40 years in good health.

The chain is built from TRBV7-9 and TRBJ2-3; no firm D call. V was pared by 6 bases and J by 2 bases, with 12 bases between. The CDR3 consists of 14 residues. Germline V gene data show CDR1 as SEHNR and CDR2 as FQNEAQ (reference sequence). CDR3 sequence: CASRSPVPTDTQYF. DNA of the CDR3: TGTGCCAGCAGGTCCCCCGTCCCCACAGATACGCAGTATTTT.

This clonotype was found once. This sequence joins TRBV7-9 and TRBJ1-4; 7 positions agree with TRBD1. CDR1 and CDR2 from the germline V gene are SEHNR and FQNEAQ (reference sequence). The CDR3 contains 18 residues. V gave up 1 base and J gave up 2 bases; unmatched junction bases: 10. CDR3 sequence (DNA): TGTGCCAGCAGCTTAGAAGGGAGCGAACAGGGGACTAATGAAAAACTGTTTTTT. As protein: CASSLEGSEQGTNEKLFF.

The rearrangement uses TRBV6-2 or TRBV6-3 and TRBJ2-7; 8 bases line up with TRBD1. The CDR3 has 14 amino acids. V dropped 4 bases and J dropped 2; count of bases not matched to a gene: 4. From germline, CDR1 is MNHEY and CDR2 SVGEGT. Here the CDR3 reads CASSWGQATYEQYF. The CDR3 nucleotides read TGTGCCAGCAGTTGGGGACAGGCAACCTACGAGCAGTACTTC.

This chain connects TRBV24-1 to TRBJ2-3; D may match TRBD1 or TRBD2 (6 bases each). The germline gives CDR1 KGHDR, CDR2 SFDVKD. The germline V and J ends were trimmed by 4 bases and 4 bases, with 14 bases remaining between them. The CDR3 spans 15 residues. CDR3 in amino acids: CATSDQQGGPDTQYF. Written as DNA, the CDR3 is TGTGCCACCAGTGACCAACAGGGAGGCCCAGATACGCAGTATTTT.

In its sample, this clonotype was seen a few times. The chain carries TRBV7-3 and TRBJ2-1; D gene unclear. The germline V gene has CDR1 SGHTA and CDR2 FQGTGA. This CDR3 has 13 amino acids. V was trimmed by 0 bases and J by 13 bases, leaving 13 bases between them. Written as DNA, the CDR3 is TGTGCCAGCAGCTTAACTTACGGAAATCTTCAGTTCTTC. It encodes CASSLTYGNLQFF.

This chain links TRBV7-9 with TRBJ2-1, with TRBD2 as a possible D gene (6 bases). The end of the DNA is better explained by TRBJ2-7, so the J call may be wrong. CDR3 length: 15 amino acids. The germline V gene encodes CDR1 SEHNR and CDR2 FQNEAQ (reference sequence). The CDR3 region is CASSKWGDRVDEQYF. The CDR3 nucleotides read TGTGCCAGCAGCAAATGGGGGGATAGGGTCGATGAGCAGTACTTC.

The V gene is TRBV5-1, the J gene TRBJ2-1, with 7 bases identical to TRBD2. Germline CDR1 is SGHRS and CDR2 is YFSETQ. Losses at the gene ends were 0 bases for V and 6 bases for J; bases not matched to a gene: 9. The length of the CDR3 is 16 residues. The chain's CDR3 is CASSLAGRDSLNEQFF. The CDR3 DNA is TGCGCCAGCAGCTTGGCGGGGAGGGACTCCCTCAATGAGCAGTTCTTC.

The chain is built from TRBV7-9 and TRBJ2-1, with TRBD2 matching over 12 bases. Looked up from germline, CDR1 is SEHNR and CDR2 is FQNEAQ (reference sequence). Unmatched junction bases numbered 5, after V lost 1 base and J lost 7 bases. The CDR3 covers 16 residues. This CDR3 is CASSLGLAGGPNEQFF. DNA for the CDR3: TGTGCCAGCAGCTTAGGCCTAGCGGGGGGGCCGAATGAGCAGTTCTTC.

The rearrangement links TRBV6-2 or TRBV6-3 to TRBJ2-7; D not certain. Germline loops: CDR1 MNHEY, CDR2 SVGEGT. V was shortened by 3 bases and J by 7 bases, with 10 bases between the two germline ends. The CDR3 consists of 12 residues. CDR3 DNA sequence: TGTGCCAGCAGTTATACCCTAAGAGAGCAGTACTTC. This codes for CASSYTLREQYF.

The rearrangement links TRBV7-9 to TRBJ2-7; 8 bases are a match to TRBD1. The end of the DNA fits TRBJ2-5 better, so the J call may be wrong. There are 16 residues in the CDR3. The germline gives CDR1 SEHNR, CDR2 FQNEAQ (reference sequence). CDR3 coding DNA: TGTGCCAGCAGCTTAGCGTACAGGGGGAGAGGCGAGACCCAGTACTTC. Amino acids: CASSLAYRGRGETQYF.

The gene calls are TRBV5-6 and TRBJ1-6, with 7 positions matching TRBD1. Germline assignment: CDR1 SGHDT and CDR2 YYEEEE. V gave up 2 bases and J gave up 11 bases; unmatched junction bases: 10. There are 15 residues in the CDR3. The chain's CDR3 is CASSFQSGGDAPLHF. The CDR3 DNA reads TGTGCCAGCAGCTTTCAGTCAGGGGGAGACGCACCCCTCCACTTT.

V is TRBV30 and J is TRBJ2-7, with D tentatively TRBD1 (5 bases). CDR3 length: 13 residues. The V gene lost 0 bases and the J gene lost 3 bases, with 9 bases spanning the gap. Germline V gene data show CDR1 as GTSNPN and CDR2 as SVGIG (reference sequence). The CDR3 region is CAWSVGRDYEQYF. Here the CDR3 DNA reads TGTGCCTGGAGTGTCGGCAGGGACTACGAGCAGTACTTC.

This clonotype was counted a few times. The V gene is TRBV9, the J gene TRBJ1-4; D remains unclear. This CDR3 region has 15 residues. The V end lost 0 bases, the J end lost 6 bases, and 12 bases lay between the germline ends. CDR1 is SGDLS and CDR2 is YYNGEE in the germline V gene. This CDR3 reads CASSVGGLRDEKLFF. CDR3 nucleotide sequence: TGTGCCAGCAGCGTAGGAGGATTGAGGGATGAAAAACTGTTTTTT. Complete variable domain (other parts from reference TRBV9 and TRBJ1-4): DSGVTQTPKHLITATGQRVTLRCSPRSGDLSVYWYQQSLDQGLQFLIQYYNGEERAKGNILERFSAQQFPDLHSELNLSSLELGDSALYFCASSVGGLRDEKLFFGSGTQLSVL.

The chain links TRBV3-1 to TRBJ2-1, with D perhaps matching TRBD2 (6 bases). The germline V gene has CDR1 LGHDT and CDR2 YNNKEL (reference sequence). The CDR3 runs 16 residues. With 0 bases removed from V and 7 bases from J, the gap between germline ends came to 16 bases. CDR3 sequence reads: CASSQDPLASRNEQFF. The DNA for the CDR3 is TGTGCCAGCAGCCAAGATCCACTAGCAAGTCGGAATGAGCAGTTCTTC.

The V and J genes are TRBV4-3 and TRBJ2-4; 10 nucleotides agree with TRBD1. The assigned J gene may be wrong: the sequence end matches TRBJ2-7 better. The CDR3 consists of 16 residues. Germline CDR1 and CDR2: LGHNA and YSLEER. The CDR3 coding sequence is TGCGCCAGCAGCCAAGACTCCGGGACAGGGGCCTACGAGCAGTACTTC. It is translated as CASSQDSGTGAYEQYF.

The V call is TRBV12-3 or TRBV12-4, the J call TRBJ2-7, with 8 positions matching TRBD1. The J call is uncertain, as TRBJ2-5 better fits the DNA end. CDR3 size: 14 residues. The CDR3 is CASSPTTGAQTQYF. The CDR3 coding sequence is TGTGCCAGCAGCCCCACGACAGGGGCGCAGACCCAGTACTTC.

J is TRBJ1-6 and V is TRBV6-2 or TRBV6-3, with D possibly matching TRBD1 (5 bases). The CDR3 consists of 14 residues. The V and J ends lost 6 bases and 3 bases respectively, with 9 bases between them. Germline lookup yields CDR1 MNHEY and CDR2 SVGEGT. The chain's CDR3 is CASSGTNYNSPLHF. DNA for the CDR3: TGTGCCAGCAGCGGGACGAACTATAATTCACCCCTCCACTTT.